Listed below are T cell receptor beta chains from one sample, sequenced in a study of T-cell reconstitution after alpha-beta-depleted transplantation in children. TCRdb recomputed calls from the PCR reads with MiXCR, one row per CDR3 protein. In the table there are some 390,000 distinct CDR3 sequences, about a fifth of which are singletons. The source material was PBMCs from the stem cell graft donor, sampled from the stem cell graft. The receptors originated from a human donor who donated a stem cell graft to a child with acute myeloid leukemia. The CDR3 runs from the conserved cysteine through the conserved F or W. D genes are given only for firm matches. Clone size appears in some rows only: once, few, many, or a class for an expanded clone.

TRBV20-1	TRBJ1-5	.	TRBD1	TGCAGTGCTCGAACAGGGGTTGGACAGCCCCAGCATTTT	CSARTGVGQPQHF
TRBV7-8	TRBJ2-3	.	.	TGTGCCAGCAGCTTTCTCAGTAGCGGAAGCACAGATACGCAGTATTTT	CASSFLSSGSTDTQYF
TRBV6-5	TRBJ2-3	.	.	TGTGCCAGCAGTTACAAAATAAACACAGATACGCAGTATTTT	CASSYKINTDTQYF
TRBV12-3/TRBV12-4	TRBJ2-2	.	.	TGTGCCAGCAGTTTAGCTAGGCGGGGCACCGGGGAGCTGTTTTTT	CASSLARRGTGELFF
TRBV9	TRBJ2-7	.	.	TGTGCCAGCAGCCCCGGGGAGGGGGCCAAGTACTTC	CASSPGEGAKYF
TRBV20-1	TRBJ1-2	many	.	TGCAGTGCTAGAGAGGGGGGAGGGTCCCTTTATGGCTACACCTTC	CSAREGGGSLYGYTF
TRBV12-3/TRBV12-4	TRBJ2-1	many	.	TGTGCCAGCAGCCTAGCGAGACTCTCCTACAATGAGCAGTTCTTC	CASSLARLSYNEQFF
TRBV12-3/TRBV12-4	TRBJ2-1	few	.	TGTGCCAGCAGTGTTCAACAGGGCTACAATGAGCAGTTCTTC	CASSVQQGYNEQFF
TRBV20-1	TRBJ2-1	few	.	TGCAGTGCTACCCCGGGGGGGGGACAGCGCTACAATGAGCAGTTCTTC	CSATPGGGQRYNEQFF
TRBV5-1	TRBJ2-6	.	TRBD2	TGCGCCAGCAGCTTGGAAGAGACTAGCTTACGTGCTGGGGCCAACGTCCTGACTTTC	CASSLEETSLRAGANVLTF
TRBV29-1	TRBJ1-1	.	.	TGCAGCGTCCTCGAGGACCCTTCCGGGACTGAAGCTTTCTTT	CSVLEDPSGTEAFF
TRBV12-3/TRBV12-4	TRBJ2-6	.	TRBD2	TGTGCCAGCACTTTAGGAGGTCGGGAGCGGGACAACGTCCTGACTTTC	CASTLGGRERDNVLTF
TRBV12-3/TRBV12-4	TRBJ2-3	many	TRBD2	TGTGCCAGCACTGGCCCTAGCGGGAGCACAGATACGCAGTATTTT	CASTGPSGSTDTQYF
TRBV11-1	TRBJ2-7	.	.	TGTGCCAGCAGCTTGGTCCCAGCGGGACACCTCTCCTACGAGCAGTACTTC	CASSLVPAGHLSYEQYF
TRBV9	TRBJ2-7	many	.	TGTGCCAGCAGCGTAGAAGCCAGGGGCGGCGAGCAGTACTTC	CASSVEARGGEQYF
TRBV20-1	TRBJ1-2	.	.	TGCAGTGCTAGACCCGACACCCTTAACTATGGCTACACCTTC	CSARPDTLNYGYTF
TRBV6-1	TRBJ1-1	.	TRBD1	TGTGCCAGCAGTGAGTTGGACAGGGCCACTGAAGCTTTCTTT	CASSELDRATEAFF
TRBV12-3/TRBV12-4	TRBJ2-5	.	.	TGTGCCAGCGGAAAGATGGGCAGCGGACAAGAGACCCAGTACTTC	CASGKMGSGQETQYF
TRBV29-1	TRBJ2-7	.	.	TGCAGCGTTGCCCCCAGGGGCTCCCAGGACGAGCAGTACTTC	CSVAPRGSQDEQYF
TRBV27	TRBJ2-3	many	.	TGTGCCAGCAGTCTACAGGACGTGAGCACAGATACGCAGTATTTT	CASSLQDVSTDTQYF
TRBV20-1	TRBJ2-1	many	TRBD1	TGCAGTGCTAGAGATATCAGGGGGTCCTACAATGAGCAGTTCTTC	CSARDIRGSYNEQFF
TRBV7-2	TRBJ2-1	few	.	TGTGCCAGCAGCTCTAGGAGTGGTGAGCAGTTCTTC	CASSSRSGEQFF
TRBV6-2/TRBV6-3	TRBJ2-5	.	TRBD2	TGTGCCAGCAGCCGCGGGACTAGCGGGAGTTGGGAGACCCAGTACTTC	CASSRGTSGSWETQYF
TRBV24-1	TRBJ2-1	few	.	TGTGCCACCAGTGGTCAGGGCTTTGATGGCTACAATGAGCAGTTCTTC	CATSGQGFDGYNEQFF
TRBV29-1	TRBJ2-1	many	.	TGCAGCGTTGACCCCCCAGGGAATCCCTACAATGAGCAGTTCTTC	CSVDPPGNPYNEQFF
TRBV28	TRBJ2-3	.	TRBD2	TGTGCCAGCAGTTCCTATTCACTAGCGGGACTAGATACGCAGTATTTT	CASSSYSLAGLDTQYF
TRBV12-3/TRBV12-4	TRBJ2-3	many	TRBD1	TGTGCCAGCAGGGGGACAGTTGGTACGCAGTATTTT	CASRGTVGTQYF
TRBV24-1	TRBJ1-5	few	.	TGTGCCACCAGGTCGGCGGGTGTCAATCAGCCCCAGCATTTT	CATRSAGVNQPQHF
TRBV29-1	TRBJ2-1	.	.	TGCAGCGTTATTGGACAGCAGCAGTTCTTC	CSVIGQQQFF
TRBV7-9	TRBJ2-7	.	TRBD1	TGTGCCAGCAGCCCCCCGGGACAGAAGCAGTACTTC	CASSPPGQKQYF
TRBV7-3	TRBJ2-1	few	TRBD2	TGTGCCAGCAGCCCCCCGGGACTAGCGGGAGGCCCCTCCTACAATGAGCAGTTCTTC	CASSPPGLAGGPSYNEQFF
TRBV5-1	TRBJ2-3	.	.	TGCGCCAGCAGCTTGTGGCGGGACACAGATACGCAGTATTTT	CASSLWRDTDTQYF
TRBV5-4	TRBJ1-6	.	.	TGTGCCAGCAGCTTGGGGACAGCCTATAATTCACCCCTCCACTTT	CASSLGTAYNSPLHF
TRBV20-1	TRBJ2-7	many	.	TGCAGTGCTAGCCCTAAGGACGAGCAGTACTTC	CSASPKDEQYF
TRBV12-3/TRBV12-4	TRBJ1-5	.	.	TGTGCCAGCAGTGAAGAGGGGAGTAATCAGCCCCAGCATTTT	CASSEEGSNQPQHF
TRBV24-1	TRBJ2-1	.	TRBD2	TGTGCCACCAGTGACCGGACTAGCGGGAGAGACCGCAATGAGCAGTTCTTC	CATSDRTSGRDRNEQFF
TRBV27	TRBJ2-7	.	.	TGTGCCAGCAGTTTCTTCGGGAGCTCCTACGAGCAGTACTTC	CASSFFGSSYEQYF
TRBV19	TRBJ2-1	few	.	TGTGCCAGTAGTATTGGGGACCTCCCGGGGAATGAGCAGTTCTTC	CASSIGDLPGNEQFF
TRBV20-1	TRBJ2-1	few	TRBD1	TGCAGTGCTTCAGATTCCGGGACAGGCCACAATGAGCAGTTCTTC	CSASDSGTGHNEQFF
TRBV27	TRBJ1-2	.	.	TGTGCCAGCAGTTCGACAGCTCATGGCTACACCTTC	CASSSTAHGYTF
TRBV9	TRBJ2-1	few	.	TGTGCCAGCAGCGTAGGGGCCAAAGACAATGAGCAGTTCTTC	CASSVGAKDNEQFF
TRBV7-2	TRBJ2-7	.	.	TGTGCCAGCAGCTTAGGAGGGGACGGAGGGGCCGAGCAGTACTTC	CASSLGGDGGAEQYF
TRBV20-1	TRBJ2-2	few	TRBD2	TGCAGTGCTAGAGTGCGGCGGGAGGGAAATAAAGGGGAGCTGTTTTTT	CSARVRREGNKGELFF
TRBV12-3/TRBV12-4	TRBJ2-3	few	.	TGTGCCAGCAGGAGTCTAGCAGGCGTAGCAGATACGCAGTATTTT	CASRSLAGVADTQYF
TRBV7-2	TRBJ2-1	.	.	TGTGCCAGCGCTCCGGTGGCCATCAATGAGCAGTTCTTC	CASAPVAINEQFF
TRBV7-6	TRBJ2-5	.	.	TGTGCCAGCAGCTTGGGGATCGAACTTCAAGAGACCCAGTACTTC	CASSLGIELQETQYF
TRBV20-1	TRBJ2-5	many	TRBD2	TGCAGTGCTAGATCGGCTAGCGGAAACTTCCAAGAGACCCAGTACTTC	CSARSASGNFQETQYF
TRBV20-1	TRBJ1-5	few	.	TGCAGTGAAGGGAGCAATCAGCCCCAGCATTTT	CSEGSNQPQHF
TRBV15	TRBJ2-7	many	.	TGTGCCACCTCCTGGAAGAGCTCCTACGAGCAGTACTTC	CATSWKSSYEQYF
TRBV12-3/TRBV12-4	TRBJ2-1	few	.	TGTGCCAGCAGTTGGGGCTCTTTTGAGCAGTTCTTC	CASSWGSFEQFF
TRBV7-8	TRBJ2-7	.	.	TGTGCCAGCAGCTTAACCACCAACGAGCAGTACTTC	CASSLTTNEQYF
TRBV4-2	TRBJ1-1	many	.	TGTGCCAGCAGCCGAGGGACACCCACTGAAGCTTTCTTT	CASSRGTPTEAFF
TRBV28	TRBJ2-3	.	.	TGTGCCAGCAGGGGGGGAGTTTACCCAGATACGCAGTATTTT	CASRGGVYPDTQYF
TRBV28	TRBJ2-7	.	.	TGTGCCAGCAGTTTACGGGGCGGTTACTCCTACGAGCAGTACTTC	CASSLRGGYSYEQYF
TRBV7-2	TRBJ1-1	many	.	TGTGCCAGCAGCTTACAGGGACACACTGAAGCTTTCTTT	CASSLQGHTEAFF